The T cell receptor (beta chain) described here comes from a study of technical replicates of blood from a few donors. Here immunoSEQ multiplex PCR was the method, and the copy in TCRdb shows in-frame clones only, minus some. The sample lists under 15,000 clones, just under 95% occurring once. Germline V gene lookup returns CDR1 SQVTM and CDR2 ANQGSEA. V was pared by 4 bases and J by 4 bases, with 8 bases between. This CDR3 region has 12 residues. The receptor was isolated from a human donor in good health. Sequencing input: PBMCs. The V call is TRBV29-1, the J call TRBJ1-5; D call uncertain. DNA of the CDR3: TGCAGCGTTGGGGGAGGGAATCAGCCCCAGCATTTT. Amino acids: CSVGGGNQPQHF. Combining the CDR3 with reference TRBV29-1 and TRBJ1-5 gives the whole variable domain SAVISQKPSRDICQRGTSLTIQCQVDSQVTMMFWYRQQPGQSLTLIATANQGSEATYESGFVIDKFPISRPNLTFSTLTVSNMSPEDSSIYLCSVGGGNQPQHFGDGTRLSIL.